This T cell receptor beta chain stems from a study of blood T cell repertoires in COVID-19. Study information: The study drew acute and convalescent COVID-19 samples from the United States, Italy and Spain.

Sequencing used immunoSEQ multiplex PCR; TCRdb keeps in-frame clones, though not all of them. The sample shows some 140,000 clones, around 85% of them seen only once. Trimming cost V 0 bases and J 2 bases, with 8 bases left between them. CDR1 GTSNPN and CDR2 SVGIG come from the germline V gene (reference sequence). The CDR3 is 14 amino acids. The V call is TRBV30, the J call TRBJ1-5, with D unresolved. The receptor was isolated from a woman aged 55-69 years with acute or convalescent COVID-19. The sequencing input was peripheral blood. CDR3 amino acids: CAWSVAWGNQPQHF. The DNA for the CDR3 is TGTGCCTGGAGTGTAGCGTGGGGCAATCAGCCCCAGCATTTT.